This T cell receptor (beta chain) was sequenced for a study of CD8 T cells in ankylosing spondylitis. This CDR3 spans 16 amino acids. J was trimmed by 5 bases and V by 3 bases; bases with no gene match: 10. The germline V gene has CDR1 ENHRY and CDR2 SYGVKD. General study findings and limits: Ankylosing spondylitis blood appeared to carry a characteristic TCR beta motif of several highly homologous variants.

A quantitative 5'-RACE method, one with molecular barcodes, was used to make TCR beta libraries. TCRdb called the 5' RACE reads again in MiXCR, with one record for every CDR3 protein. The repertoire holds approximately 300,000 distinct CDR3 sequences, with less than 25% as singletons. This clonotype turned up a few times. Its antigen is undetermined. The TCR comes from a female donor with ankylosing spondylitis or in good health (not recorded which). Sequencing used blood, either unsorted or a sorted T cell fraction (not recorded which). The V call is TRBV10-3, the J call TRBJ2-1; 7 bases line up with TRBD2. CDR3 sequence (DNA): TGTGCCATCAGTGATGCCTCGGGGGGAGGTAACAATGAGCAGTTCTTC. It is translated as CAISDASGGGNNEQFF.